The rows below give T cell receptor beta chains drawn from one sample of a study of T-cell memory formation after mild COVID-19. TCRdb re-called the 5' RACE reads through MiXCR, storing one row per CDR3 protein. Altogether hundreds of thousands of distinct CDR3 sequences are present, about a sixth being singletons, with the ten largest covering around 22%. The specimen was PBMCs or a T cell subset sorted from them (not recorded which). The receptors here all came from a young man who had mild COVID-19 (a few samples of this study predate the infection). Cell type and time point are not known. The CDR3 runs from the conserved cysteine through the conserved F or W. Each record gives: clone size, J gene, D gene, V gene, CDR3 protein, CDR3 DNA. The D gene is left open where the match is weak. Only part of the rows carry a size: once, few, many, or a class if the clone is expanded.

>few|TRBJ2-1|NA|TRBV7-7
CASSFSGANEQFF
TGTGCTAGCAGCTTTTCGGGGGCCAATGAGCAGTTCTTC
>many|TRBJ2-5|NA|TRBV5-1
CASSPDRQEETQYF
TGCGCCAGCAGCCCAGACCGACAAGAAGAGACCCAGTACTTC
>NA|TRBJ2-1|NA|TRBV9
CASSVGTAYNEQFF
TGTGCCAGCAGCGTAGGTACGGCTTACAATGAGCAGTTCTTC
>once|TRBJ2-5|NA|TRBV15
CATSRGKEETQYF
TGTGCCACCAGTCGTGGGAAGGAAGAGACCCAGTACTTC
>few|TRBJ2-1|NA|TRBV15
CATSRGSGSSYNEQFF
TGTGCCACCAGCAGAGGGTCGGGGAGCTCCTACAATGAGCAGTTCTTC
>NA|TRBJ2-5|NA|TRBV21-1
CASSMGRAQETQYF
TGTGCCAGCAGCATGGGGAGGGCTCAAGAGACCCAGTACTTC
>NA|TRBJ2-2|NA|TRBV4-3
CASSQDRARTGELFF
TGCGCCAGCAGCCAAGATAGGGCGCGGACCGGGGAGCTGTTTTTT
>NA|TRBJ2-1|NA|TRBV4-1
CASSQGGWGPYNEQFF
TGCGCCAGCAGCCAAGGAGGATGGGGTCCTTACAATGAGCAGTTCTTC
>NA|TRBJ2-3|NA|TRBV20-1
CSARDPPFGGSRTDTQYF
TGCAGTGCTAGAGATCCCCCCTTTGGGGGGTCGCGCACAGATACGCAGTATTTT
>NA|TRBJ2-3|NA|TRBV14
CASSQDGAGPWNTQYF
TGTGCCAGCAGCCAAGATGGCGCGGGGCCTTGGAATACGCAGTATTTT
>NA|TRBJ2-5|NA|TRBV5-1
CASSLGTAVRETQYF
TGCGCCAGCAGCTTGGGGACCGCCGTTAGGGAGACCCAGTACTTC
>few|TRBJ2-4|TRBD2|TRBV7-2
CASSVAAGGNIQYF
TGTGCCAGCAGCGTCGCGGCGGGAGGAAACATTCAGTACTTC
>NA|TRBJ2-7|NA|TRBV12-3/TRBV12-4
CASSFRRGDEQYF
TGTGCCAGCAGTTTCCGGCGGGGAGATGAGCAGTACTTC
>NA|TRBJ1-2|NA|TRBV20-1
CSARSPWSANYGYTF
TGCAGTGCTAGAAGCCCCTGGAGCGCTAACTATGGCTACACCTTC
>NA|TRBJ2-5|TRBD1|TRBV6-5
CASSPNPGQRSTQYF
TGTGCCAGCAGTCCAAATCCGGGACAGCGAAGTACCCAGTACTTC